Presented here are 19 T cell receptor beta chains from one specimen sequenced in a study of early T cells in non-severe SARS-CoV-2 infection. TCRdb re-analysed the 5' RACE reads in MiXCR, keeping a single row per CDR3 protein. The data show 50,000 to 85,000 distinct CDR3 sequences, over 8% seen once. Sequenced sample: whole blood. These TCRs come from an adult who was a healthcare worker with PCR-confirmed SARS-CoV-2 infection or an uninfected control (not recorded which).

This clonotype showed up many times. The rearrangement joins TRBV21-1 to TRBJ2-7; the table's D call, TRBD1, was not checked against the DNA. TRBV21-1 is noted as a pseudogene. This CDR3 has 13 amino acids. The CDR3 DNA reads TGTGCCAGCCCAGAGGACATACCGGGCGAGCAGTACTTC. Residues: CASPEDIPGEQYF.

This clonotype was counted many times. The chain carries TRBV10-3 and TRBJ1-1; D ambiguous. CDR3 length: 13 amino acids. Trimming cost V 6 bases and J 1 base, with 9 bases left between them. Germline V gives CDR1 ENHRY, CDR2 SYGVKD. The CDR3 nucleotides read TGTGCCATCAGGGAAACAGCGAACACTGAAGCTTTCTTT. It is translated as CAIRETANTEAFF.

This clonotype turned up a few times. The rearrangement uses TRBV5-1 and TRBJ2-1; 7 nucleotides align to TRBD1. The V gene's germline CDR1 is SGHRS and CDR2 YFSETQ. This CDR3 spans 15 amino acids. With V trimmed by 4 bases and J by 6 bases, 10 bases remained unmatched. The CDR3 reads CASSPLNTGVNEQFF. The CDR3 DNA follows: TGCGCCAGCAGCCCCTTAAATACAGGGGTCAATGAGCAGTTCTTC.

A few counts support this clonotype. V and J are TRBV1 and TRBJ2-5; the table's TRBD2 call for D was not verified on the DNA. TRBV1 is a pseudogene locus. The CDR3 sequence is 16 residues long. CDR3 protein: CTSSRSGRVGLETQYF. The CDR3 DNA follows: TGCACCAGCAGTAGGAGCGGGAGGGTCGGGCTCGAGACCCAGTACTTC.

Only a few counts were recorded for this clonotype. The chain has TRBV20-1 and TRBJ2-7; no clear D gene. The CDR3 has 13 amino acids. V lost 3 bases and J lost 4, with 13 bases in between. The V gene's germline CDR1 is DFQATT and CDR2 SNEGSKA (reference sequence). In nucleotides, the CDR3 is TGCAGTGCTAGCGTAGCATGGGGATACGAGCAGTACTTC. Its translation: CSASVAWGYEQYF.

This clonotype was observed a handful of times. The genes are TRBV11-2 and TRBJ2-1, with 9 bases matching TRBD2. The CDR3 is 14 amino acids. V lost 5 bases, J lost 7 bases, and 6 bases stayed unmatched. From germline, CDR1 is SGHAT and CDR2 FQNNGV. CDR3 residues: CASSLSGSGNEQFF. The CDR3 nucleotides are TGTGCCAGCAGCCTTAGCGGGAGCGGAAATGAGCAGTTCTTC.

This clonotype was counted at least ten times. The gene calls are TRBV7-2 and TRBJ2-2, with D possibly being TRBD1 (5 bases). V was trimmed by 10 bases and J by 0 bases, leaving 15 bases between them. The CDR3 totals 15 residues. Germline CDR1 is SGHTA and CDR2 is FQGNSA. The CDR3 protein is CATARALTNTGELFF. The DNA for the CDR3 is TGTGCCACGGCCAGGGCCCTAACGAACACCGGGGAGCTGTTTTTT.

The chain is built from TRBV18 and TRBJ2-2; 9 bases are shared with TRBD2. CDR1 and CDR2 from the germline V gene are KGHSH and LQKENI. CDR3 length: 15 residues. V dropped 0 bases and J dropped 8; count of bases not matched to a gene: 4. The CDR3 coding sequence is TGTGCCAGCTCACCACCGGGACTAGCTGCGGGGGAGCTGTTTTTT. Encoded protein: CASSPPGLAAGELFF.

This clonotype was seen only a few times. The J gene is TRBJ1-3, the V gene TRBV12-3 or TRBV12-4; 9 positions match TRBD1. The CDR3 is made up of 16 amino acids. V trimming: 1 base; J trimming: 1 base; junction bases outside the gene matches: 2. The CDR3 is CASSLVGTGSGNTIYF. The CDR3 DNA follows: TGTGCCAGCAGTTTAGTCGGGACAGGGTCTGGAAACACCATATATTTT.

This clonotype was seen a handful of times. The J gene is TRBJ1-4, the V gene TRBV2; no definite D call. The CDR3 runs to 11 residues. The V end was cut by 6 bases, the J end by 8 bases, with 7 bases between. Looked up from germline, CDR1 is SNHLY and CDR2 is FYNNEI. The CDR3 protein is CASSLREKLFF. DNA of the CDR3: TGTGCCAGCAGCTTGAGAGAAAAACTGTTTTTT.

This clonotype has a count of ten or more. The J gene is TRBJ2-7, the V gene TRBV13, with 10 bases that match TRBD1. V lost 4 bases to trimming and J lost 5 bases; unmatched junction nucleotides: 8. The CDR3 is 15 residues long. The germline V gene has CDR1 PRHDT and CDR2 FYEKMQ (reference sequence). Here the CDR3 reads CASSSRDRGAHEQYF. The CDR3 DNA is TGTGCCAGCAGCTCCCGGGACAGGGGAGCCCACGAGCAGTACTTC.

The J gene is TRBJ2-7, the V gene TRBV20-1, with 8 bases aligning to TRBD1. Per germline, CDR1 DFQATT and CDR2 SNEGSKA (reference sequence). Trimming took 5 bases from V and 4 from J; bases not matched to a gene: 4. The CDR3 has 12 amino acids. The CDR3 reads CSARDRIYEQYF. For the CDR3, the DNA is TGCAGTGCTCGGGACAGGATTTACGAGCAGTACTTC.

By frequency in the sample, this clonotype is medium-sized. This chain joins TRBV7-3 and TRBJ2-5, with 9 bases fitting TRBD1. Germline V gives CDR1 SGHTA, CDR2 FQGTGA. The CDR3 is 15 residues long. J gave up 4 bases and V 0 bases, and 3 bases lay outside the gene matches. For the CDR3, the DNA is TGTGCCAGCAGCTTAACGGGACAGGGCAGAGAGACCCAGTACTTC. This gives the protein CASSLTGQGRETQYF. The variable domain in full, completed from reference TRBV7-3 and TRBJ2-5, reads GAGVSQTPSNKVTEKGKYVELRCDPISGHTALYWYRQSLGQGPEFLIYFQGTGAADDSGLPNDRFFAVRPEGSVSTLKIQRTERGDSAVYLCASSLTGQGRETQYFGPGTRLLVL.

This clonotype was seen a few times. The genes are TRBV20-1 and TRBJ1-2; D not resolved. This CDR3 spans 15 amino acids. CDR1 is DFQATT and CDR2 is SNEGSKA in the germline V gene (reference sequence). The ends were cut back, 5 bases at V and 0 bases at J, with 16 bases in the middle. This CDR3 reads CSASRATTANYGYTF. As DNA, the CDR3 is TGCAGTGCTTCCCGGGCCACGACGGCTAACTATGGCTACACCTTC.

This clonotype was counted ten times or more. The chain carries TRBV7-2 and TRBJ2-5; D ambiguous. Germline V gene sequence: CDR1 SGHTA, CDR2 FQGNSA. The CDR3 runs 12 residues. V was cut by 0 bases and J by 7 bases, with 6 bases left in between. The CDR3 loop is CASSLATGTQYF. DNA for the CDR3: TGTGCCAGCAGCTTAGCGACGGGGACCCAGTACTTC.

This clonotype was recorded a few times. V and J are TRBV7-2 and TRBJ2-3, with 7 nucleotides matching TRBD2. CDR3 size: 15 residues. J lost 1 base, V lost 5 bases, and 6 bases had no gene match. The V gene's germline CDR1 is SGHTA and CDR2 FQGNSA. CDR3 nucleotide sequence: TGTGCCAGCAGCCTAACTAGCGTTCGCACAGATACGCAGTATTTT. Encoded protein: CASSLTSVRTDTQYF. Using reference TRBV7-2 and TRBJ2-3 for the parts outside the CDR3, the full variable domain is GAGVSQSPSNKVTEKGKDVELRCDPISGHTALYWYRQSLGQGLEFLIYFQGNSAPDKSGLPSDRFSAERTGGSVSTLTIQRTQQEDSAVYLCASSLTSVRTDTQYFGPGTRLTVL.

V usage is TRBV20-1 and J usage is TRBJ2-5; 7 positions agree with TRBD1. This CDR3 contains 14 residues. The V gene's germline CDR1 is DFQATT and CDR2 SNEGSKA (reference sequence). The V segment lost 5 bases and the J segment 2 bases; nucleotides outside the gene matches: 8. CDR3 residues: CSAHRGGKQETQYF. In DNA form, the CDR3 reads TGCAGTGCTCACAGGGGTGGTAAACAAGAGACCCAGTACTTC.

This clonotype has a handful of counts. V and J are TRBV7-2 and TRBJ2-7; TRBD1 matches at 10 bases. Trimming took 3 bases from V and 3 from J; bases not matched to a gene: 2. This CDR3 is built from 14 residues. Per germline, CDR1 SGHTA and CDR2 FQGNSA. This CDR3 is CASSLDRGFYEQYF. The CDR3 DNA reads TGTGCCAGCAGCTTGGACAGGGGGTTCTACGAGCAGTACTTC.

The chain combines TRBV6-6 with TRBJ2-7; D might be TRBD1 or TRBD2, each matching 5 bases. CDR1 is MNHNY, CDR2 SVGAGI, per germline (reference sequence). The V end was cut by 2 bases, the J end by 3 bases, with 17 bases between. The CDR3 length is 16 residues. The CDR3 bases are TGTGCCAGCAGTTACGGCGTCGGGGCGCAGGTCTACGAGCAGTACTTC. Protein sequence: CASSYGVGAQVYEQYF.